Following are 15 T cell receptor beta chains from one sample sequenced in a study of vaccination effects on CD4 cells after COVID-19. Profiling relied on immunoSEQ multiplex PCR, and the TCRdb table lists in-frame clones only, not all of them. The repertoire consists of under 55,000 clones, with roughly three quarters occurring once and the leading ten covering around 6%. Viral peptide pool expansion of antigen-specific CD4+ T cells preceded sequencing in the ViraFEST assay. Cultured cells yielded isolated CD4+ T cells after 10 days. The study found no prior SARS-CoV-2 infection in the vaccine recipients, who tested negative for nucleocapsid antibodies. These receptors have no known antigen. The sample in question was CD4+ T cells from PBMCs cultured with HCoV-OC43 spike peptides, obtained before COVID-19 vaccination. The subset: HCoV-OC43 spike overlapping peptide pool stimulation. These receptors originate from a human donor who received a COVID-19 vaccine.

The chain carries TRBV4-1 and TRBJ1-5, with 10 positions matching TRBD1. CDR3 size: 19 residues. The J segment lost 4 bases and the V segment lost 0 bases, leaving 12 bases of the junction unmatched. Germline V lookup: CDR1 MGHRA, CDR2 YSYEKL. The CDR3 protein is CASSQDGGRTGGLNQPQHF. The CDR3 nucleotides are TGCGCCAGCAGCCAAGATGGGGGCCGGACAGGGGGTTTGAATCAGCCCCAGCATTTT.

This clone was found once. This chain joins TRBV27 and TRBJ1-6; D not certain. V lost 3 bases, J lost 7 bases, and 10 bases lay in between. CDR1 is MNHEY and CDR2 is SMNVEV in the germline V gene (reference sequence). The CDR3 spans 14 residues. CDR3 in amino acids: CASSLWTVNSPLHF. CDR3 nucleotides: TGTGCCAGCAGTTTGTGGACGGTGAATTCACCCCTCCACTTT.

This chain uses TRBV18 with TRBJ1-1, with D uncertain. Trimming shortened V by 4 bases and J by 3 bases, and 12 bases separated the two germline ends. The germline CDR1 and CDR2 sequences are KGHSH and LQKENI. The CDR3 contains 14 residues. In DNA, the CDR3 is TGTGCCAGCTCACAACTCGGCACAGACACTGAAGCTTTCTTT. This translates into CASSQLGTDTEAFF.

This chain joins TRBV24-1 and TRBJ1-1; D remains ambiguous. Trimming stripped 1 base from V and 0 bases from J, with 2 bases between. This CDR3 comprises 13 residues. CDR1 KGHDR and CDR2 SFDVKD come from the germline V gene. DNA for the CDR3: TGTGCCACCAGTGATTTTATGAACACTGAAGCTTTCTTT. Its translation is CATSDFMNTEAFF.

This clone was counted a single time. The chain has TRBV9 and TRBJ2-3; TRBD2 agrees at 8 bases. Germline assignment: CDR1 SGDLS and CDR2 YYNGEE. The CDR3 has 15 amino acids. After removal of 4 bases from V and 0 bases from J, the junction contained 4 bases not matched to a gene. In DNA, the CDR3 is TGTGCCAGCAGCTGGCGGGGGGTAAGCACAGATACGCAGTATTTT. Protein product: CASSWRGVSTDTQYF.

In its sample, this clone was seen a few times. V gene TRBV5-6 combines with J gene TRBJ2-4; D ambiguous. This CDR3 contains 14 residues. The germline gives CDR1 SGHDT, CDR2 YYEEEE. The V end was cut by 0 bases, the J end by 3 bases, with 7 bases between. This chain's CDR3 is CASSLEHFKNIQYF. The CDR3 coding sequence is TGTGCCAGCAGCTTGGAGCACTTCAAAAACATTCAGTACTTC.

The chain has TRBV28 and TRBJ2-1; D unclear. CDR3 length: 16 amino acids. CDR1 and CDR2 (germline): MDHEN, SYDVKM. With 7 bases removed from V and 4 bases from J, the gap between germline ends came to 20 bases. For the CDR3, the DNA is TGTGCCAGCACCGAATTCGGAAGCTCCTCTTACAATGAGCAGTTCTTC. Encoded protein: CASTEFGSSSYNEQFF.

The chain combines TRBV28 with TRBJ1-6; no definite D call. The CDR3 length is 16 residues. Germline assignment: CDR1 MDHEN and CDR2 SYDVKM. Trimming shortened V by 4 bases and J by 6 bases, and 16 bases separated the two germline ends. The CDR3 DNA is TGTGCCAGCAGTTCCCCCTCGGAGGCGTTTAATTCACCCCTCCACTTT. Its translation: CASSSPSEAFNSPLHF.

The chain recombines TRBV18 with TRBJ2-5; 8 positions agree with TRBD2. CDR1 and CDR2 (germline): KGHSH, LQKENI. The CDR3 runs to 16 residues. V dropped 1 base and J dropped 2; count of bases not matched to a gene: 6. The CDR3 region has the DNA TGTGCCAGCTCACCACTCATAGCGGGGAGACAAGAGACCCAGTACTTC. Translating it yields CASSPLIAGRQETQYF.

V usage is TRBV5-5 and J usage is TRBJ1-2; 9 bases are shared with TRBD1. This CDR3 is built from 16 residues. Per the germline V gene, CDR1 is SGHKS and CDR2 is YYEKEE (reference sequence). J lost 2 bases, V lost 4 bases, and 9 bases had no gene match. The chain's CDR3 is CASSPGGTGRNYGYTF. CDR3 DNA: TGTGCCAGCAGCCCAGGTGGGACAGGGAGAAACTATGGCTACACCTTC. Based on the CDR3 plus reference TRBV5-5 and TRBJ1-2, the full variable domain is DAGVTQSPTHLIKTRGQQVTLRCSPISGHKSVSWYQQVLGQGPQFIFQYYEKEERGRGNFPDRFSARQFPNYSSELNVNALLLGDSALYLCASSPGGTGRNYGYTFGSGTRLTVV.

The chain carries TRBV7-2 and TRBJ2-5; tentatively, D is TRBD1 (7 bases). V was trimmed by 1 base and J by 5 bases, leaving 17 bases between them. The CDR3 covers 16 residues. Germline V gene data show CDR1 as SGHTA and CDR2 as FQGNSA. The CDR3 loop is CASSLGGGRGVETQYF. The CDR3 coding sequence is TGTGCCAGCAGCTTAGGTGGGGGCAGGGGGGTGGAGACCCAGTACTTC. The entire variable domain, with the rest obtained from reference TRBV7-2 and TRBJ2-5, is as follows: GAGVSQSPSNKVTEKGKDVELRCDPISGHTALYWYRQSLGQGLEFLIYFQGNSAPDKSGLPSDRFSAERTGGSVSTLTIQRTQQEDSAVYLCASSLGGGRGVETQYFGPGTRLLVL.

The genes are TRBV7-6 and TRBJ1-3; 7 positions match TRBD1. There are 15 residues in the CDR3. V shed 1 base and J 0 bases; nucleotides not matched to a gene: 0. Per germline, CDR1 SGHVS and CDR2 FNYEAQ. The CDR3 region is CASSLGDSSGNTIYF. The DNA of the CDR3 is TGTGCCAGCAGCTTAGGGGACAGCTCTGGAAACACCATATATTTT.

The gene calls are TRBV27 and TRBJ2-3; TRBD2 aligns across 7 bases. The CDR3 spans 16 residues. Germline V gene lookup returns CDR1 MNHEY and CDR2 SMNVEV (reference sequence). The V and J ends lost 2 bases and 3 bases, in that order; junction bases with no gene match: 8. DNA for the CDR3: TGTGCCAGCAGTTTACTCGGGGGGAGGAGGACAGATACGCAGTATTTT. This translates into CASSLLGGRRTDTQYF.

The genes are TRBV5-3 and TRBJ2-5; D is possibly TRBD1 (6 bases). TRBV5-3 is an open reading frame whose function is uncertain. Deletions cut 4 bases from V and 2 bases from J, with 12 bases between. The CDR3 is 14 residues long. CDR3 amino acids: CARSLGDIQETQYF. CDR3 sequence (DNA): TGTGCCAGAAGCCTTGGGGACATTCAAGAGACCCAGTACTTC.

This sequence joins TRBV4-2 and TRBJ1-1; D is undetermined. Trimming removed 1 base from V and 3 bases from J, with 6 bases in between. Germline V CDR1 and CDR2: LGHNA, YNFKEQ. The CDR3 is made up of 13 amino acids. The CDR3 region is CASSQGRDTEAFF. CDR3 nucleotide sequence: TGTGCCAGCAGCCAAGGACGGGACACTGAAGCTTTCTTT.